This passage covers 16 T cell receptor beta chains from one sample sequenced in a study of radiation and T cells in renal cell carcinoma. Described time point: blood 4 weeks post-SBRT, at nephrectomy. Treatment indicated: 15 Gy SBRT to primary tumor, nephrectomy 4 weeks later. Generated by immunoSEQ multiplex PCR, the TCRdb table keeps only in-frame clones and is missing some. Among about 83,000 clones, roughly 83% were seen once, and the ten largest hold over 2%. This specimen was blood, taken from a patient whose treatment included radiotherapy and nephrectomy. The receptors derive from a woman between 55 and 75 years old with renal cell carcinoma.

The chain recombines TRBV6-6 with TRBJ2-5, with 8 bases lining up with TRBD1. Germline V CDR1 and CDR2: MNHNY, SVGAGI (reference sequence). The CDR3 has 15 residues. V gave up 2 bases and J gave up 1 base; unmatched junction bases: 3. The CDR3 here is CASSYGTGPQETQYF. CDR3 in DNA: TGTGCCAGCAGTTACGGGACAGGTCCCCAAGAGACCCAGTACTTC.

This clone has more than one count but fewer than ten. The chain employs TRBV30 and TRBJ1-1; 7 positions match TRBD1. CDR1 and CDR2 (germline): GTSNPN, SVGIG (reference sequence). The CDR3 contains 12 residues. V was clipped by 5 bases and J by 6 bases; unmatched bases: 6. The CDR3 DNA reads as TGTGCCTGGGGACTCGGGACAGCTGAAGCTTTCTTT. Its translation: CAWGLGTAEAFF.

This clone was seen only once. This chain links TRBV2 with TRBJ2-3; 7 nucleotides align to TRBD1. Per germline, CDR1 SNHLY and CDR2 FYNNEI. Trimming at V came to 5 bases and at J to 4 bases, leaving 6 bases not matched to a gene. The length of the CDR3 is 14 residues. The CDR3 region is CASSPTGDSDTQYF. DNA for the CDR3: TGTGCCAGCAGTCCAACAGGGGATTCAGATACGCAGTATTTT.

This chain uses TRBV10-3 with TRBJ1-3; TRBD1 agrees at 7 bases. This CDR3 spans 16 amino acids. Germline-derived CDR1 and CDR2 are ENHRY and SYGVKD. V was pared by 8 bases and J by 4 bases, with 14 bases of the junction left unmatched. CDR3 in DNA: TGTGCCATCCGCCGGGCGGAGGGGGCGGACGGAAACACCATATATTTT. The encoded protein is CAIRRAEGADGNTIYF.

In the case of this clone: Germline and junction disagree at one end, which may indicate a read error. The gene calls are TRBV7-7 and TRBJ2-5, with D possibly being TRBD1 (6 bases). Germline CDR1 reads SSHAT; CDR2 reads FNYEAQ (reference sequence). This CDR3 has 15 amino acids. This chain's CDR3 is CASSLAQGYQETQYF. In DNA form, the CDR3 reads TGTGCTAGCAGCTTAGCTCAGGGGTACCAAGAGACCCAGTACTTC.

The V and J genes are TRBV19 and TRBJ1-2; tentatively, D is TRBD1 (6 bases). V lost 4 bases and J 2 bases, leaving 14 bases between the germline ends. Germline CDR1 is LNHDA and CDR2 is SQIVND (reference sequence). This CDR3 has 15 amino acids. CDR3 sequence (DNA): TGTGCCAGTAGTACCCGGACGGGGGCAAACTATGGCTACACCTTC. This encodes CASSTRTGANYGYTF.

The gene calls are TRBV7-2 and TRBJ2-3, with D possibly being TRBD1 (5 bases). The CDR3 consists of 15 residues. Germline lookup yields CDR1 SGHTA and CDR2 FQGNSA. Trimming stripped 5 bases from V and 2 bases from J, with 14 bases between. The CDR3 region is CASSPPTVLTDTQYF. DNA for the CDR3: TGTGCCAGCAGCCCACCGACAGTTCTCACAGATACGCAGTATTTT.

This rearrangement joins TRBV7-9 to TRBJ2-3; 8 nucleotides line up with TRBD1. CDR1 SEHNR and CDR2 FQNEAQ come from the germline V gene (reference sequence). After removal of 5 bases from V and 1 base from J, the junction contained 8 bases not matched to a gene. The CDR3 has 16 residues. The CDR3 loop reads CASSPRGRRGTDTQYF. Written as DNA, the CDR3 is TGTGCCAGCAGCCCCAGGGGGCGTAGGGGCACAGATACGCAGTATTTT.

The CDR3 region is CASTTQANTGELFF. CDR3 nucleotide sequence: TGTGCCAGCACTACCCAGGCGAACACCGGGGAGCTGTTTTTT. J is TRBJ2-2 and V is TRBV25-1, with no clear D. Trimming took off 7 bases at V and 0 bases at J, with 9 bases between the two ends. Germline lookup yields CDR1 MGHDK and CDR2 SYGVNS. This CDR3 has 14 residues.

The rearrangement links TRBV19 to TRBJ1-3, with D unclear. The CDR3 is 16 residues long. Trimming took off 1 base at V and 0 bases at J, with 10 bases between the two ends. From germline, CDR1 is LNHDA and CDR2 SQIVND (reference sequence). The CDR3 DNA follows: TGTGCCAGTAGTATAGGAGGACCGAGCTCTGGAAACACCATATATTTT. It specifies CASSIGGPSSGNTIYF.

On this clone itself: Mismatch with germline at one junction end may stem from a read error. The J gene is TRBJ2-1, the V gene TRBV7-7, with D perhaps matching TRBD1 or TRBD2 (6 bases each). Germline V lookup: CDR1 SSHAT, CDR2 FNYEAQ (reference sequence). This CDR3 is built from 13 residues. The CDR3: CASSLGGLGEQFF. The CDR3 DNA reads as TGTGCTAGCAGCTTGGGGGGCCTCGGTGAGCAGTTCTTC.

The CDR3 sequence: CASSGGLAVEQFF. The CDR3 DNA follows: TGTGCCAGCAGCGGGGGACTAGCGGTAGAGCAGTTCTTC. The chain couples TRBV11-2 to TRBJ2-1; 11 bases line up with TRBD2. V trimming: 5 bases; J trimming: 10 bases; junction bases outside the gene matches: 4. Germline lookup yields CDR1 SGHAT and CDR2 FQNNGV. The CDR3 totals 13 residues.

This sequence joins TRBV7-9 and TRBJ2-3; no clear D gene. CDR3 length: 14 residues. Germline CDR1 is SEHNR and CDR2 is FQNEAQ (reference sequence). The germline V and J ends were trimmed by 3 bases and 5 bases, with 12 bases remaining between them. CDR3 region: CASSFGPSGDTQYF. CDR3 in DNA: TGTGCCAGCAGCTTCGGTCCCTCGGGAGATACGCAGTATTTT. Filled out from reference TRBV7-9 and TRBJ2-3, the complete variable domain reads DTGVSQNPRHKITKRGQNVTFRCDPISEHNRLYWYRQTLGQGPEFLTYFQNEAQLEKSRLLSDRFSAERPKGSFSTLEIQRTEQGDSAMYLCASSFGPSGDTQYFGPGTRLTVL.

The V and J genes are TRBV18 and TRBJ2-1; 14 positions agree with TRBD2. V dropped 6 bases and J dropped 6; count of bases not matched to a gene: 10. From germline, CDR1 is KGHSH and CDR2 LQKENI. The CDR3 has 17 residues. For the CDR3, the DNA is TGTGCCAGCTCCCTGGGACTAGCGGGAGTGGATGGCAATGAGCAGTTCTTC. Protein sequence: CASSLGLAGVDGNEQFF.

J is TRBJ2-1 and V is TRBV20-1; D ambiguous. The length of the CDR3 is 11 residues. Per the germline V gene, CDR1 is DFQATT and CDR2 is SNEGSKA (reference sequence). Trimming cost V 3 bases and J 7 bases, with 7 bases left between them. CDR3 loop: CSASVVNEQFF. CDR3 sequence (DNA): TGCAGTGCTAGTGTTGTAAATGAGCAGTTCTTC.

The chain recombines TRBV28 with TRBJ2-7; TRBD1 matches at 9 bases. Germline values: CDR1 MDHEN, CDR2 SYDVKM. The CDR3 runs 17 residues. The trim removed 4 bases at V and 3 bases at J, leaving 13 bases unmatched. The DNA for the CDR3 is TGTGCCAGCAGTTGGGACAGGGCCAAGACGAATAGCTACGAGCAGTACTTC. Translating it yields CASSWDRAKTNSYEQYF. Together with reference TRBV28 and TRBJ2-7, the CDR3 gives the full variable domain: DVKVTQSSRYLVKRTGEKVFLECVQDMDHENMFWYRQDPGLGLRLIYFSYDVKMKEKGDIPEGYSVSREKKERFSLILESASTNQTSMYLCASSWDRAKTNSYEQYFGPGTRLTVT.